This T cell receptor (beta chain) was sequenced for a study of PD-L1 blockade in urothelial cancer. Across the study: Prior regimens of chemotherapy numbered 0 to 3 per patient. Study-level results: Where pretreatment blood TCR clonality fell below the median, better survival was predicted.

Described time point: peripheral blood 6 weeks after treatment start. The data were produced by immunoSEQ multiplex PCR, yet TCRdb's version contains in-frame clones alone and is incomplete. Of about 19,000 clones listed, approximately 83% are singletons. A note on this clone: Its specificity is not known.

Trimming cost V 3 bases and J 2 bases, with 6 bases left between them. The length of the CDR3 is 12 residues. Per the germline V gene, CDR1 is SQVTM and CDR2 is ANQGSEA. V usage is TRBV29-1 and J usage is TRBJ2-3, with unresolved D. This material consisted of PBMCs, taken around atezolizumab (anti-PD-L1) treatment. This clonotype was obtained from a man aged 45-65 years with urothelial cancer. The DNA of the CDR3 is TGCAGCGTTGAGAGGCTCACAGATACGCAGTATTTT. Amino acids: CSVERLTDTQYF.